This T cell receptor beta chain was captured by sequencing in a study of cytomegalovirus exposure and HLA in healthy donors. The PCR employed 60 Vbeta primers together with 13 Jbeta primers. Here immunoSEQ multiplex PCR was the method, and the copy in TCRdb shows in-frame clones only, minus some. The table records 120,000 or so clones, around three quarters of them present only once. Study-level results: DRB1 showed the most TCR associations and HLA-C the fewest in a later analysis, as rates varied by HLA locus. Because they were indistinguishable, some V segments, including TRBV6-2 and TRBV6-3, were excluded.

With respect to this clone: Its antigen is undetermined.

Trimming stripped 9 bases from V and 11 bases from J, with 22 bases between. CDR3 length equals 13 residues. CDR1 is ENHRY and CDR2 is SYGVKD in the germline V gene. The V call is TRBV10-3, the J call TRBJ1-1; TRBD1 is a possible D gene (5 bases). This clonotype was obtained from a female donor in good health and CMV-seronegative. The material sequenced was PBMCs. CDR3 nucleotides: TGTGCCATACGACCTCTCAGGGAAGAGTTGGCTTTCTTT. Residues: CAIRPLREELAFF.